These 29 T cell receptor beta chains came from one sample sequenced in a study of shared clonotypes between healthy human individuals. Naive CD8 cells were CD45RO-negative, positively selected for CCR7, excluding terminally differentiated effector memory CD45RA+ cells. Method: immunoSEQ multiplex PCR; TCRdb's copy keeps in-frame clones and lacks some. The data hold about 650,000 clones, with 95% to 96% observed a single time. Input material: naive CD8+ T cells sorted from blood. All receptors come from a woman between 25 and 40 years old in good health.

V is TRBV6-5 and J is TRBJ2-3; D unclear. Per the germline V gene, CDR1 is MNHEY and CDR2 is SVGAGI. The CDR3 is 15 amino acids. V was shortened by 0 bases and J by 3 bases, with 10 bases between the two germline ends. CDR3 coding DNA: TGTGCCAGCAGTTACTCGAAATTGCGGACAGATACGCAGTATTTT. It codes for CASSYSKLRTDTQYF.

V gene TRBV2 combines with J gene TRBJ1-1; no clear D gene. This CDR3 has 13 residues. Germline values: CDR1 SNHLY, CDR2 FYNNEI. Trimming removed 6 bases at V and 3 bases at J, with 11 bases between. The CDR3 region has the DNA TGTGCCAGCAGCGAAATGCCCTACACTGAAGCTTTCTTT. Translation: CASSEMPYTEAFF.

CDR3 loop: CASSQDLGRTNTEAFF. As DNA, the CDR3 is TGTGCCAGCAGCCAAGATCTAGGCCGGACGAACACTGAAGCTTTCTTT. This chain connects TRBV4-2 to TRBJ1-1; the D is unclear. The CDR3 is made up of 16 amino acids. Looked up from germline, CDR1 is LGHNA and CDR2 is YNFKEQ. With 0 bases removed from V and 1 base from J, the gap between germline ends came to 12 bases.

This clone was found a few times. The CDR3 DNA is TGTGCCAGCAGCAGCCGACAGGGGGATATGGAGACCCAGTACTTC. Its translation is CASSSRQGDMETQYF. J is TRBJ2-5 and V is TRBV5-6; 9 positions match TRBD1. Trimming took 4 bases from V and 5 from J; bases not matched to a gene: 9. The CDR3 runs to 15 residues. CDR1 is SGHDT, CDR2 YYEEEE, per germline.

This chain uses TRBV19 with TRBJ2-1; D is ambiguous. This CDR3 region has 15 residues. Germline V gives CDR1 LNHDA, CDR2 SQIVND (reference sequence). V shed 0 bases and J shed 3 bases, with 9 bases lying between them. Here the CDR3 DNA reads TGTGCCAGTAGTATAGAGGCTATGTTCTACAATGAGCAGTTCTTC. Amino acids: CASSIEAMFYNEQFF.

J is TRBJ1-1 and V is TRBV7-9; D remains ambiguous. V dropped 1 base and J dropped 3 bases, with 9 bases sitting between them. The CDR3 consists of 14 residues. Germline V CDR1 and CDR2: SEHNR, FQNEAQ (reference sequence). The CDR3 is CASSLGTAYTEAFF. CDR3 DNA: TGTGCCAGCAGCTTAGGGACCGCTTACACTGAAGCTTTCTTT.

J is TRBJ2-1 and V is TRBV4-1; TRBD2 matches 10 bases. The CDR3 is 13 residues long. The ends lost 9 bases at V and 6 bases at J; junction bases unmatched: 5. In germline, CDR1 is MGHRA, CDR2 YSYEKL. The CDR3 coding sequence is TGCGCCAGTCTAGCGGGAGAGGGCAATGAGCAGTTCTTC. Its protein is CASLAGEGNEQFF.

CDR3: CASSLGIGMDQPQHF. CDR3 DNA: TGTGCCAGCAGTTTAGGGATCGGGATGGATCAGCCCCAGCATTTT. The rearrangement uses TRBV28 and TRBJ1-5; no clear D. There are 15 residues in the CDR3. The V end lost 2 bases, the J end lost 5 bases, and 13 bases lay between the germline ends. Germline V CDR1 and CDR2: MDHEN, SYDVKM.

The chain employs TRBV27 and TRBJ1-5; 7 bases fit TRBD1. The CDR3 contains 13 residues. From germline, CDR1 is MNHEY and CDR2 SMNVEV (reference sequence). The CDR3 region has the DNA TGTGGTACAAGGGGACAGAGCAATCAGCCCCAGCATTTT. Translated, it gives CGTRGQSNQPQHF.

The chain links TRBV16 to TRBJ2-3; D is ambiguous. Germline V gene lookup returns CDR1 KGHSY and CDR2 FQNENV. This CDR3 is 13 amino acids long. V lost 3 bases and J 6 bases, leaving 10 bases between the germline ends. This CDR3 reads CASSQGFGDTQYF. CDR3 DNA sequence: TGTGCCAGCAGCCAGGGGTTCGGTGATACGCAGTATTTT. Full variable domain (rest looked up from reference TRBV16 and TRBJ2-3): GEEVAQTPKHLVRGEGQKAKLYCAPIKGHSYVFWYQQVLKNEFKFLISFQNENVFDETGMPKERFSAKCLPNSPCSLEIQATKLEDSAVYFCASSQGFGDTQYFGPGTRLTVL.

The chain recombines TRBV28 with TRBJ2-3; 11 bases are a match to TRBD2. The junction had 6 bases not matched to a gene; V was cut back by 6 bases and J by 1 base. The CDR3 is 16 amino acids. Germline lookup yields CDR1 MDHEN and CDR2 SYDVKM. CDR3 coding DNA: TGTGCCAGCAGCGATCCTAGCGGGGGGCGCACAGATACGCAGTATTTT. This codes for CASSDPSGGRTDTQYF.

This rearrangement joins TRBV5-4 to TRBJ2-1; 10 bases map to TRBD2. The V gene's germline CDR1 is SGHNT and CDR2 YYREEE (reference sequence). This CDR3 is 15 amino acids long. Unmatched junction bases numbered 5, after V lost 4 bases and J lost 4 bases. The CDR3 here is CASSPGLADYNEQFF. The CDR3 region has the DNA TGTGCCAGCAGCCCTGGACTAGCGGATTACAATGAGCAGTTCTTC. The full variable domain, with the rest looked up from reference TRBV5-4 and TRBJ2-1, is ETGVTQSPTHLIKTRGQQVTLRCSSQSGHNTVSWYQQALGQGPQFIFQYYREEENGRGNFPPRFSGLQFPNYSSELNVNALELDDSALYLCASSPGLADYNEQFFGPGTRLTVL.

The chain uses TRBV7-8 and TRBJ2-2; tentative D call: TRBD2 (6 bases). Germline loops: CDR1 SGHVS, CDR2 FQNEAQ. This CDR3 is 14 amino acids long. V lost 4 bases, J lost 5 bases, and 11 bases lay in between. The CDR3 here is CASSSSVLTGELFF. The DNA of the CDR3 is TGTGCCAGCAGCTCTAGCGTTTTAACCGGGGAGCTGTTTTTT.

The rearrangement links TRBV19 to TRBJ1-3; 7 bases align to TRBD1. Germline loops: CDR1 LNHDA, CDR2 SQIVND (reference sequence). The CDR3 runs 17 residues. V dropped 5 bases and J dropped 0; count of bases not matched to a gene: 10. The CDR3 DNA follows: TGTGCCAGTAGTCCCTGGGACAGACCAGACTCTGGAAACACCATATATTTT. Its protein is CASSPWDRPDSGNTIYF.

The chain is built from TRBV28 and TRBJ2-1; D perhaps matches TRBD2 (6 bases). The V gene's germline CDR1 is MDHEN and CDR2 SYDVKM. This CDR3 spans 12 amino acids. Trimming took 6 bases from V and 9 from J, leaving 12 bases between them. The CDR3 protein is CASRSDYPEQFF. In nucleotides, the CDR3 is TGTGCCAGCAGGTCGGACTATCCTGAGCAGTTCTTC.

The V and J genes are TRBV10-3 and TRBJ2-7, with D unclear. Germline V gene sequence: CDR1 ENHRY, CDR2 SYGVKD. The CDR3 is 11 residues long. The germline V and J ends were trimmed by 5 bases and 6 bases, with 8 bases remaining between them. CDR3 sequence reads: CAISSAREQYF. In nucleotides, the CDR3 is TGTGCCATCAGTTCCGCCCGCGAGCAGTACTTC.

This chain connects TRBV9 to TRBJ2-1; 7 bases are shared with TRBD2. From germline, CDR1 is SGDLS and CDR2 YYNGEE. CDR3 length: 17 amino acids. The J segment lost 4 bases and the V segment lost 4 bases, leaving 14 bases of the junction unmatched. The CDR3 DNA sequence: TGTGCCAGCAGCCCCTCGACTAGCCCCAACCTTTACAATGAGCAGTTCTTC. This encodes CASSPSTSPNLYNEQFF.

The CDR3 nucleotides are TGCGCCAGCAGCCCCCTGACTAACGGGAATACGGTCGGCAATGAGCAGTTCTTC. Amino acid sequence: CASSPLTNGNTVGNEQFF. This chain uses TRBV5-1 with TRBJ2-1; D might be TRBD2 (5 bases). From germline, CDR1 is SGHRS and CDR2 YFSETQ. The V end lost 4 bases, the J end lost 6 bases, and 26 bases lay between the germline ends. The CDR3 sequence is 18 residues long.

The chain joins TRBV5-5 to TRBJ1-3, with D possibly being TRBD1 (6 bases). Germline values: CDR1 SGHKS, CDR2 YYEKEE (reference sequence). V was trimmed by 0 bases and J by 0 bases, leaving 16 bases between them. This CDR3 has 18 residues. CDR3 sequence reads: CASSLEAGDTLSGNTIYF. CDR3 sequence (DNA): TGTGCCAGCAGCTTGGAGGCAGGGGACACCCTCTCTGGAAACACCATATATTTT.

V and J are TRBV27 and TRBJ2-1, with 9 bases that match TRBD1. This CDR3 spans 14 amino acids. Germline V gene sequence: CDR1 MNHEY, CDR2 SMNVEV (reference sequence). V gave up 1 base and J gave up 7 bases; unmatched junction bases: 2. The CDR3 region is CASSLWDRDNEQFF. CDR3 coding DNA: TGTGCCAGCAGTTTATGGGACAGGGATAATGAGCAGTTCTTC.

CDR3 nucleotides: TGTGCCAGCGGTGGGGGACACAACTCCTACAATGAGCAGTTCTTC. It codes for CASGGGHNSYNEQFF. The chain recombines TRBV6-1 with TRBJ2-1, with D possibly matching TRBD1 (6 bases). Germline CDR1 is MNHNS and CDR2 is SASEGT. Deletions cut 8 bases from V and 0 bases from J, with 14 bases between. This CDR3 is 15 amino acids long.

This clone was counted once. This sequence joins TRBV28 and TRBJ2-5; TRBD2 matches 7 bases. Near its end, the DNA agrees better with TRBJ2-7, so the J call may be wrong. This CDR3 is 13 amino acids long. Germline-derived CDR1 and CDR2 are MDHEN and SYDVKM. The CDR3 DNA reads TGTGCCAGCCAGCTAGCGGCATCCTACGAGCAGTACTTC. Its protein is CASQLAASYEQYF.

This clone appeared a single time. The chain combines TRBV28 with TRBJ2-3; the D gene could be TRBD1 or TRBD2 (5 bases each). The CDR3 runs to 14 residues. Germline CDR1 MDHEN, CDR2 SYDVKM. V shed 1 base and J shed 4 bases, with 9 bases lying between them. This CDR3 is CASSLLPGPDTQYF. The CDR3 DNA follows: TGTGCCAGCAGTTTATTACCGGGACCAGATACGCAGTATTTT.

The chain joins TRBV19 to TRBJ1-1; D unresolved. The CDR3 covers 16 residues. From germline, CDR1 is LNHDA and CDR2 SQIVND (reference sequence). V lost 3 bases and J lost 11, with 25 bases in between. CDR3: CASSMKIQPGPRRAFF. CDR3 in DNA: TGTGCCAGTAGTATGAAGATCCAGCCCGGACCACGTAGGGCTTTCTTT.

The chain joins TRBV7-3 to TRBJ2-7, with TRBD1 matching 7 bases. Trimming cost V 4 bases and J 6 bases; bases outside gene matches: 6. This CDR3 is built from 13 residues. Germline V gene lookup returns CDR1 SGHTA and CDR2 FQGTGA. CDR3 amino acids: CASSSTTGSEQYF. CDR3 DNA sequence: TGTGCCAGCAGCTCAACGACAGGGTCCGAGCAGTACTTC.

The chain has TRBV28 and TRBJ2-7; D remains unclear. V was clipped by 7 bases and J by 5 bases, with 9 bases between them. CDR1 and CDR2 (germline): MDHEN, SYDVKM. The CDR3 runs 11 residues. CDR3 in DNA: TGTGCCAGCAAGTCGAACAACGAGCAGTACTTC. Translation: CASKSNNEQYF.

This clone was counted a single time. The CDR3, as DNA: TGTGCCAGTAGCGCCGGGTCACGGAACACCGGGGAGCTGTTTTTT. This translates into CASSAGSRNTGELFF. The chain is built from TRBV19 and TRBJ2-2, with D uncertain. Germline V gives CDR1 LNHDA, CDR2 SQIVND (reference sequence). The CDR3 totals 15 residues. Trimming left V 6 bases short and J 1 base short, with 12 bases between.

V is TRBV2 and J is TRBJ2-5; D not certain. The CDR3 contains 13 residues. V was clipped by 4 bases and J by 0 bases, with 6 bases between them. CDR1 and CDR2 (germline): SNHLY, FYNNEI. The CDR3 reads CASSAEYQETQYF. In DNA, the CDR3 is TGTGCCAGCAGTGCGGAGTACCAAGAGACCCAGTACTTC.

The chain combines TRBV28 with TRBJ2-7, with D possibly matching TRBD1 (7 bases). The CDR3 runs 14 residues. V lost 3 bases to trimming and J lost 2 bases, with 11 bases between them. Germline V gene lookup returns CDR1 MDHEN and CDR2 SYDVKM. The CDR3 loop reads CASSFQGGPYEQYF. The CDR3 DNA follows: TGTGCCAGCAGTTTCCAGGGGGGACCCTACGAGCAGTACTTC.